This TCR beta chain came from a study of cytomegalovirus exposure and HLA in healthy donors. Study details: An analysis done earlier identified about 120 million unique TCR beta sequences from about 179 million T cells. In terms of ancestry, the Caucasian-associated cluster contained about four fifths of the 350 to 450 genotyped donors. Study-wide points: Clonal expansion, a later analysis showed, was greater in HLA-associated TCR beta chains than in equally common others. About 87% or about 30% of the time was how often most TCR beta V segments were productive, according to an earlier analysis.

A multiplex PCR was run with 60 Vbeta primers and 13 Jbeta primers. Here immunoSEQ multiplex PCR was the method, and the copy in TCRdb shows in-frame clones only, minus some. Of roughly 130,000 clones listed, approximately 80% are singletons. This clone was seen a single time. Its antigen remains unknown. The sequencing sample was made of PBMCs. The sequence derives from a man aged 35-49 years in good health and CMV-seronegative.

CDR3 bases: TGTGCCACCAGCAGGGGAACCGACAGGGACCATGGCTACACCTTC. Translated, it gives CATSRGTDRDHGYTF. The chain uses TRBV15 and TRBJ1-2; TRBD1 matches 7 bases. This CDR3 is 15 amino acids long. Germline CDR1 reads LNHNV; CDR2 reads YYDKDF (reference sequence). With 3 bases clipped from V and 6 bases from J, the junction kept 10 bases outside the gene matches.